This T cell receptor beta chain was sequenced in a study of blood T cell repertoires in COVID-19. Study details: Whether acute or convalescent, the COVID-19 samples came from the United States, Italy and Spain. Sample material is recorded as cDNA or gDNA derived from T cells, B-cell-depleted T cells, or PBMCs.

Deletions cut 3 bases from V and 3 bases from J, with 7 bases between. The V gene's germline CDR1 is WNHNN and CDR2 SYGVQD (reference sequence). The CDR3 contains 13 residues. TCRdb keeps only in-frame clones here, not all; method: immunoSEQ multiplex PCR. Here the sample spans about 42,000 clones, around three quarters being singletons. V is TRBV10-1 and J is TRBJ2-3; no definite D call. The TCR sequence derives from an elderly man with acute or convalescent COVID-19. Sample: peripheral blood. The CDR3 spells CASSERRTDTQYF. The CDR3 nucleotides are TGCGCCAGCAGTGAAAGGAGAACAGATACGCAGTATTTT.